This passage covers 32 T cell receptor beta chains from one sample sequenced in a study of regulatory T cells in long-lasting Graves disease. Time point indicated: newly diagnosed GD, antithyroid drugs for less than 3 months. PBMC-derived RNA was used for the TCR library. Through Arm-PCR of CDR3 regions and iRepertoire HTBI primers, TCR beta libraries were built. Via MiXCR, TCRdb re-called the multiplex PCR reads, giving one row per CDR3 protein. This table has about 620,000 distinct CDR3 sequences, around 17% appearing once. These data were also filed under a second study, of T cells in Graves' hyperthyroidism and ophthalmopathy.

Sequenced here: peripheral blood mononuclear cells (PBMCs), sampled at new diagnosis, from a patient treated with antithyroid drugs. The receptors here all came from a woman aged 30 to 39 with Graves disease.

The V and J genes are TRBV9 and TRBJ1-6; the D gene is possibly TRBD1 (6 bases). V lost 0 bases, J lost 5 bases, and 21 bases lay in between. Germline V gene lookup returns CDR1 SGDLS and CDR2 YYNGEE. The CDR3 loop spans 19 amino acids. The CDR3 sequence is CASSVGTNDRRSHNSPLHF. The DNA for the CDR3 is TGTGCCAGCAGCGTAGGTACCAACGACAGGAGGTCGCATAATTCACCCCTCCACTTT.

This clonotype has at least ten counts. The J gene is TRBJ1-2, the V gene TRBV20-1; 7 bases are a match to TRBD1. The CDR3 has 14 residues. V trimming: 5 bases; J trimming: 4 bases; junction bases outside the gene matches: 10. CDR1 is DFQATT, CDR2 SNEGSKA, per germline (reference sequence). The CDR3 bases are TGCAGTGCTCCCGAGACAGGGCTGGTCTATGGCTACACCTTC. Translating gives CSAPETGLVYGYTF.

This clonotype was detected a few times. The rearrangement links TRBV7-2 to TRBJ2-1; D not certain. Germline CDR1 SGHTA, CDR2 FQGNSA. CDR3 length equals 19 residues. Trimming removed 5 bases from V and 2 bases from J, with 25 bases in between. The CDR3 coding sequence is TGTGCCAGCAGCCCTCGCCCGGGTCCCCTTGCATCCACCTACAATGAGCAGTTCTTC. As protein: CASSPRPGPLASTYNEQFF.

The table lists this clonotype with a few counts. This chain links TRBV5-1 with TRBJ2-7; TRBD1 matches at 9 bases. From germline, CDR1 is SGHRS and CDR2 YFSETQ. The CDR3 length is 14 residues. J was trimmed by 6 bases and V by 0 bases; bases with no gene match: 4. CDR3 loop: CASSLAATGGEQYF. CDR3 nucleotides: TGCGCCAGCAGCTTGGCAGCGACAGGGGGCGAGCAGTACTTC.

A note on this clonotype: With a much larger clone just one base away, this may be a read error. The chain uses TRBV27 and TRBJ1-1, with no clear D. This CDR3 has 13 residues. Germline values: CDR1 MNHEY, CDR2 SMNVEV (reference sequence). For the CDR3, the DNA is TGTGCCAACAGTGACGTAGGGCTTCCGGAAGCTTTCTTT. It translates to CANSDVGLPEAFF.

Ten or more counts support this clonotype. This chain links TRBV10-1 with TRBJ2-3, with 8 positions matching TRBD2. CDR3 length equals 15 residues. Unmatched junction bases numbered 4, after V lost 3 bases and J lost 2 bases. The germline gives CDR1 WNHNN, CDR2 SYGVQD (reference sequence). The CDR3 coding sequence is TGCGCCAGCAGTGACGCGGGAGGTATCACAGATACGCAGTATTTT. Its protein is CASSDAGGITDTQYF.

This clonotype showed up many times. The chain has TRBV6-1 and TRBJ2-7, with no clear D. The germline gives CDR1 MNHNS, CDR2 SASEGT. The CDR3 totals 15 residues. V was clipped by 3 bases and J by 2 bases, with 14 bases between them. The CDR3 nucleotides read TGTGCCAGCAGTGATAGGGAAGACCCCACCTACGAGCAGTACTTC. The encoded protein is CASSDREDPTYEQYF.

This clonotype was counted at least ten times. The chain combines TRBV20-1 with TRBJ1-4; D is possibly TRBD1 (5 bases). The V end was cut by 2 bases, the J end by 7 bases, with 14 bases between. Germline CDR1 and CDR2: DFQATT and SNEGSKA (reference sequence). There are 14 residues in the CDR3. CDR3 DNA: TGCAGTGCTAGATCAAATGGGGGTCGTGAAAAACTGTTTTTT. Translated, it gives CSARSNGGREKLFF.

This clonotype has at least ten counts. The gene calls are TRBV27 and TRBJ1-6, with D possibly TRBD1 on 5 matching bases. CDR3 length: 15 residues. V was shortened by 10 bases and J by 10 bases, with 23 bases between the two germline ends. Germline-derived CDR1 and CDR2 are MNHEY and SMNVEV (reference sequence). CDR3 DNA sequence: TGTGCCACCCCAGTTGTTTCCGGGGCGAAGTCACCCCTCCACTTT. It codes for CATPVVSGAKSPLHF.

As concerns this clonotype: This sequence may be a read error, since a much larger clone differs from it by one base. Since the CDR3 does not end with the conserved phenylalanine or tryptophan, this likely comes from a read error. The chain has TRBV12-3 or TRBV12-4 and TRBJ2-1; D may be TRBD2 (5 bases). Between the trimmed V and J ends, which lost 6 bases and 3 bases, there was a span of 15 bases. This CDR3 is 15 amino acids long. The CDR3 reads CASSQIATDYNEQFL. The DNA for the CDR3 is TGTGCCAGCAGCCAAATAGCGACCGACTACAATGAGCAGTTCCTC.

There are many counts of this clonotype. The chain carries TRBV7-9 and TRBJ1-1, with TRBD1 as a possible D gene (5 bases). V dropped 7 bases and J dropped 5 bases, with 23 bases sitting between them. The CDR3 spans 16 residues. Germline V gene sequence: CDR1 SEHNR, CDR2 FQNEAQ (reference sequence). CDR3 nucleotide sequence: TGTGCCAGCACCACCCCCCCAGGGTCGAGAAGAACTGAAGCTTTCTTT. It translates to CASTTPPGSRRTEAFF.

This clonotype appeared many times. This CDR3 is CASSRQDYNSPLHF. For the CDR3, the DNA is TGTGCCAGCAGTAGGCAGGACTATAATTCACCCCTCCACTTT. The rearrangement links TRBV2 to TRBJ1-6, with unresolved D. Per the germline V gene, CDR1 is SNHLY and CDR2 is FYNNEI. The CDR3 is 14 residues long. V was shortened by 5 bases and J by 3 bases, with 8 bases between the two germline ends.

This clonotype was seen at least ten times. The chain links TRBV20-1 to TRBJ1-1; D remains ambiguous. Germline V gene lookup returns CDR1 DFQATT and CDR2 SNEGSKA (reference sequence). V was trimmed by 6 bases and J by 2 bases, leaving 10 bases between them. The CDR3 length is 12 residues. CDR3 region: CSAPVVNTEAFF. For the CDR3, the DNA is TGCAGTGCCCCGGTCGTTAACACTGAAGCTTTCTTT.

The gene calls are TRBV2 and TRBJ2-2, with D maybe TRBD1 (6 bases). CDR1 is SNHLY, CDR2 FYNNEI, per germline. The V end was cut by 7 bases, the J end by 1 base, with 10 bases between. CDR3 length: 14 amino acids. The CDR3 DNA follows: TGTGCCAGCAAAGGGACAAAGAACACCGGGGAGCTGTTTTTT. Translating gives CASKGTKNTGELFF.

About this clonotype: A much larger clonotype is one base distant, so this may be a read error. The V gene is TRBV5-1, the J gene TRBJ2-2; D possibly corresponds to TRBD2 (5 bases). Germline assignment: CDR1 SGHRS and CDR2 YFSETQ. The CDR3 spans 15 residues. The CDR3 bases are TGCGCCAGCAGCTTGGCACGGGCGAACACCGGGGAGCTGTTGTTT. Translation: CASSLARANTGELLF.

This clonotype showed up many times. The rearrangement links TRBV11-2 to TRBJ2-1, with a possible D match to TRBD2 (6 bases). Germline V lookup: CDR1 SGHAT, CDR2 FQNNGV. The V end lost 3 bases, the J end lost 1 base, and 19 bases lay between the germline ends. The CDR3 contains 18 residues. The CDR3 spells CASSFFPYSGKSYNEQFF. In DNA, the CDR3 is TGTGCCAGCAGCTTCTTTCCCTATAGCGGCAAATCCTACAATGAGCAGTTCTTC.

This clonotype was observed a handful of times. V usage is TRBV6-5 and J usage is TRBJ2-1; perhaps TRBD2 as D (6 bases). V lost 4 bases and J lost 4, with 14 bases in between. From germline, CDR1 is MNHEY and CDR2 SVGAGI. This CDR3 region has 15 residues. The CDR3 DNA follows: TGTGCCAGCAGTTGGGGTAGCGGCAAGTACAATGAGCAGTTCTTC. This sequence encodes CASSWGSGKYNEQFF.

This sequence joins TRBV28 and TRBJ2-5; TRBD1 aligns across 8 bases. The CDR3 runs to 15 residues. V gave up 5 bases and J gave up 7 bases; unmatched junction bases: 12. Germline CDR1 MDHEN, CDR2 SYDVKM. The CDR3 DNA follows: TGTGCCAGCAGTCCCCGGGACAGGAGGCCCGGGACCCAGTACTTC. Its translation: CASSPRDRRPGTQYF.

This clonotype was recorded many times. The V call is TRBV20-1, the J call TRBJ2-3; D might be TRBD2 (6 bases). CDR1 DFQATT and CDR2 SNEGSKA come from the germline V gene (reference sequence). Deletions cut 1 base from V and 4 bases from J, with 30 bases between. The CDR3 contains 20 residues. The CDR3: CSARVYRGGSIGEFSDTQYF. CDR3 bases: TGCAGTGCTAGAGTATATAGGGGAGGCTCCATCGGAGAGTTTTCAGATACGCAGTATTTT.

The genes are TRBV20-1 and TRBJ2-3, with TRBD2 matching over 8 bases. Germline V gives CDR1 DFQATT, CDR2 SNEGSKA (reference sequence). This CDR3 has 14 residues. V gave up 7 bases and J gave up 3 bases; unmatched junction bases: 9. CDR3 sequence: CSELIAGRTDTQYF. For the CDR3, the DNA is TGCAGTGAGTTGATAGCGGGACGAACAGATACGCAGTATTTT.

This sequence joins TRBV5-4 and TRBJ1-4, with a possible D match to TRBD1 (5 bases). The germline V gene has CDR1 SGHNT and CDR2 YYREEE (reference sequence). This CDR3 has 16 amino acids. V dropped 0 bases and J dropped 8 bases, with 17 bases sitting between them. This chain's CDR3 is CASSLAGEGSGEKLFF. The CDR3 DNA is TGTGCCAGCAGCTTGGCCGGGGAGGGCTCAGGGGAAAAACTGTTTTTT.

This clonotype was detected a few times. This rearrangement joins TRBV7-9 to TRBJ1-3; unclear D gene. Germline values: CDR1 SEHNR, CDR2 FQNEAQ (reference sequence). Trimming took off 4 bases at V and 11 bases at J, with 15 bases between the two ends. The CDR3 covers 13 residues. The CDR3 nucleotides are TGTGCCAGCAGCTCGGCCTATAATGAGGCCATATATTTT. Its protein product is CASSSAYNEAIYF.

This clonotype was seen ten or more times. The chain joins TRBV7-8 to TRBJ2-2, with 16 nucleotides matching TRBD2. The V gene end was trimmed by 5 bases and the J gene end by 4 bases; junction bases not matched to a gene: 10. CDR3 length: 19 amino acids. CDR1 is SGHVS, CDR2 FQNEAQ, per germline. The CDR3 DNA is TGTGCCAGCAGCGGTGGGGGACTAGCGGGAGGGCCGGTCACCGGGGAGCTGTTTTTT. Protein: CASSGGGLAGGPVTGELFF. Full variable domain (missing parts from reference TRBV7-8 and TRBJ2-2): GAGVSQSPRYKVAKRGQDVALRCDPISGHVSLFWYQQALGQGPEFLTYFQNEAQLDKSGLPSDRFFAERPEGSVSTLKIQRTQQEDSAVYLCASSGGGLAGGPVTGELFFGEGSRLTVL.

This clonotype has at least ten counts. The rearrangement joins TRBV7-9 to TRBJ2-3; D might be TRBD1 or TRBD2, each matching 5 bases. This CDR3 region has 15 residues. V shed 1 base and J shed 2 bases, with 10 bases lying between them. CDR1 is SEHNR and CDR2 is FQNEAQ in the germline V gene (reference sequence). In nucleotides, the CDR3 is TGTGCCAGCAGCTTAGGGGGGAGTGACACAGATACGCAGTATTTT. Its protein is CASSLGGSDTDTQYF.

This clonotype was picked up many times. The chain carries TRBV27 and TRBJ2-3; 11 bases line up with TRBD2. Trimming at V came to 6 bases and at J to 8 bases, leaving 7 bases not matched to a gene. Germline loops: CDR1 MNHEY, CDR2 SMNVEV (reference sequence). The CDR3 is made up of 14 amino acids. This chain's CDR3 is CASSLAGGSGTQYF. The CDR3 nucleotides are TGTGCCAGCAGCCTAGCGGGAGGATCCGGTACGCAGTATTTT.

This clonotype was picked up many times. The CDR3 nucleotides are TGTGCCAGCAGCCTTACCGGGACTAGCTCCTACAATGAGCAGTTCTTC. This codes for CASSLTGTSSYNEQFF. V is TRBV7-9 and J is TRBJ2-1, with 8 bases matching TRBD2. Trimming took 5 bases from V and 0 from J; bases not matched to a gene: 6. Germline V gene data show CDR1 as SEHNR and CDR2 as FQNEAQ (reference sequence). The CDR3 is 16 residues long.

This chain links TRBV6-1 with TRBJ2-7; no firm D call. The V and J ends lost 6 bases and 5 bases respectively, with 23 bases between them. CDR1 is MNHNS and CDR2 is SASEGT in the germline V gene. The CDR3 spans 16 residues. CDR3 residues: CASRSDPSLALDEQYF. The CDR3 DNA reads as TGTGCCAGCAGAAGTGACCCTTCCCTCGCTCTTGACGAGCAGTACTTC.

This clonotype was picked up many times. This rearrangement joins TRBV28 to TRBJ1-4, with a tentative D call TRBD1 (5 bases). From germline, CDR1 is MDHEN and CDR2 SYDVKM. This CDR3 is built from 13 residues. Between the trimmed V and J ends, which lost 7 bases and 4 bases, there was a span of 10 bases. The CDR3 coding sequence is TGTGCCAGCATGGGGCTAAATAATGAAAAACTGTTTTTT. This codes for CASMGLNNEKLFF.

This clonotype appeared a few times. V usage is TRBV5-1 and J usage is TRBJ2-2; D is ambiguous. The CDR3 totals 13 residues. The V gene lost 0 bases and the J gene lost 7 bases, with 7 bases spanning the gap. From germline, CDR1 is SGHRS and CDR2 YFSETQ. The CDR3 here is CASSLGVFGELFF. CDR3 nucleotide sequence: TGCGCCAGCAGCTTGGGAGTTTTCGGGGAGCTGTTTTTT.

The sample holds many counts of this clonotype. The chain uses TRBV7-9 and TRBJ2-1; D remains unclear. CDR3 length equals 15 residues. Looked up from germline, CDR1 is SEHNR and CDR2 is FQNEAQ (reference sequence). V lost 8 bases and J 3 bases, leaving 17 bases between the germline ends. CDR3 sequence: CASQSSGWVYNEQFF. CDR3 nucleotides: TGTGCCAGCCAATCCTCCGGCTGGGTCTACAATGAGCAGTTCTTC.

Turning to this clonotype: Relative to the germline gene, one junction end is altered; a read error may explain this. V gene TRBV28 combines with J gene TRBJ1-1; a possible D gene is TRBD1 (5 bases). This CDR3 spans 16 amino acids. The V gene's germline CDR1 is MDHEN and CDR2 SYDVKM. The CDR3 region is CAGSAPLGGIGTEAFF. The CDR3 bases are TGTGCCGGCAGTGCCCCTTTGGGGGGGATAGGCACTGAAGCTTTCTTT. Filled out from reference TRBV28 and TRBJ1-1, the complete variable domain reads DVKVTQSSRYLVKRTGEKVFLECVQDMDHENMFWYRQDPGLGLRLIYFSYDVKMKEKGDIPEGYSVSREKKERFSLILESASTNQTSMYLCAGSAPLGGIGTEAFFGQGTRLTVV.

This clonotype was seen at least ten times. DNA of the CDR3: TGTGCCAGCGGGAGGGACGGGAATGAAAAACTGTTTTTT. It codes for CASGRDGNEKLFF. The rearrangement joins TRBV12-3 or TRBV12-4 to TRBJ1-4; D is possibly TRBD1 (5 bases). The CDR3 has 13 residues. Between the trimmed V and J ends, which lost 8 bases and 5 bases, there was a span of 12 bases.